The 24 T cell receptor beta chains below all came from one sample that was sequenced in a study of T cell repertoires in cytomegalovirus infection. No antigen has been assigned to these receptors. MiXCR, run by TCRdb on the reads, gives a single entry per CDR3 protein. The data show 450,000 to 650,000 distinct CDR3 sequences, about 40% seen once. Sequencing used cultured PBMCs, obtained from culture after CMV antigen stimulation. The origin of the receptors is a human donor in good health (CMV status not recorded). Some clones in this sample may be carry-over from other donors' samples.

This clonotype was counted only a few times. The V gene is TRBV7-2, the J gene TRBJ2-7, with D hard to call. Germline lookup yields CDR1 SGHTA and CDR2 FQGNSA. The germline V and J ends were trimmed by 3 bases and 5 bases, with 8 bases remaining between them. The CDR3 length is 12 residues. The chain's CDR3 is CASSFVFNEQYF. In DNA form, the CDR3 reads TGTGCCAGCAGCTTTGTCTTCAACGAGCAGTACTTC.

This clonotype was seen repeatedly, ten times or more. V and J are TRBV7-2 and TRBJ1-5; D is unresolved. CDR1 and CDR2 (germline): SGHTA, FQGNSA. V lost 5 bases and J 2 bases, leaving 7 bases between the germline ends. This CDR3 comprises 13 residues. CDR3 sequence reads: CASSGRGNQPQHF. CDR3 nucleotides: TGTGCCAGCAGCGGACGCGGCAATCAGCCCCAGCATTTT.

This clonotype has just a few counts. The chain recombines TRBV6-5 with TRBJ1-2; D may be TRBD1 (5 bases). Germline assignment: CDR1 MNHEY and CDR2 SVGAGI. There are 13 residues in the CDR3. Trimming took 9 bases from V and 2 from J, leaving 13 bases between them. CDR3 residues: CASRGTENYGYTF. CDR3 DNA sequence: TGTGCCAGTCGCGGGACGGAAAACTATGGCTACACCTTC.

In this sample, this clonotype turned up a few times. J is TRBJ1-6 and V is TRBV27, with a tentative D call TRBD1 (5 bases). Germline CDR1 and CDR2: MNHEY and SMNVEV (reference sequence). V lost 6 bases to trimming and J lost 10 bases, with 16 bases between them. The CDR3 consists of 14 residues. The DNA for the CDR3 is TGTGCCAGCAGCTATGGGCAGGGTATGTCACCCCTCCACTTT. Amino acids: CASSYGQGMSPLHF.

CDR3 sequence (DNA): TGTGCCAGCAGCCGGGGACAGGGTAGACATCAGCCCCAGCATTTT. Protein sequence: CASSRGQGRHQPQHF. V usage is TRBV6-1 and J usage is TRBJ1-5, with 9 bases that match TRBD1. The germline V gene has CDR1 MNHNS and CDR2 SASEGT. Trimming at V came to 6 bases and at J to 5 bases, leaving 8 bases not matched to a gene. The CDR3 length is 15 residues.

This chain joins TRBV25-1 and TRBJ1-4; TRBD1 aligns across 9 bases. Germline values: CDR1 MGHDK, CDR2 SYGVNS. Trimming cost V 6 bases and J 1 base; bases outside gene matches: 6. The length of the CDR3 is 16 residues. As DNA, the CDR3 is TGTGCCAGCAGCTCCTACAGGGGGCTAACTAATGAAAAACTGTTTTTT. It specifies CASSSYRGLTNEKLFF.

This clonotype has only a few counts. This chain links TRBV28 with TRBJ2-1, with TRBD2 matching 12 bases. The ends lost 5 bases at V and 4 bases at J; junction bases unmatched: 6. The CDR3 has 16 residues. Germline V CDR1 and CDR2: MDHEN, SYDVKM. DNA for the CDR3: TGTGCCAGCAGTACACTAGCGGGGGGATTGTACAATGAGCAGTTCTTC. It codes for CASSTLAGGLYNEQFF.

This clonotype has just a few counts. The chain combines TRBV19 with TRBJ2-3, with D maybe TRBD2 (6 bases). With 3 bases removed from V and 6 bases from J, the gap between germline ends came to 16 bases. The CDR3 has 15 residues. The germline V gene encodes CDR1 LNHDA and CDR2 SQIVND (reference sequence). CDR3 nucleotides: TGTGCCAGTAGTATTCGACTACCTGGAGGGGATACGCAGTATTTT. Amino acid sequence: CASSIRLPGGDTQYF.

This clonotype has more than one count but fewer than ten. The chain combines TRBV11-2 with TRBJ2-6; D unclear. The CDR3 spans 16 residues. Looked up from germline, CDR1 is SGHAT and CDR2 is FQNNGV. Deletions cut 1 base from V and 4 bases from J, with 11 bases between. The CDR3 spells CASSLAHQAGANVLTF. CDR3 sequence (DNA): TGTGCCAGCAGCTTAGCACACCAGGCAGGGGCCAACGTCCTGACTTTC.

This clonotype showed up just a few times. The V gene is TRBV11-2, the J gene TRBJ2-5, with 8 bases lining up with TRBD1. From germline, CDR1 is SGHAT and CDR2 FQNNGV. This CDR3 has 17 residues. Trimming took 1 base from V and 5 from J; bases not matched to a gene: 12. CDR3 coding DNA: TGTGCCAGCAGCTTAGTAGGGACAGGTCGTCTTATGGAGACCCAGTACTTC. Translating it yields CASSLVGTGRLMETQYF.

CDR3 residues: CASMDRGGGQPQHF. The CDR3 DNA reads TGTGCCAGTATGGACCGCGGGGGCGGTCAGCCCCAGCATTTT. The chain recombines TRBV19 with TRBJ1-5; the D gene is possibly TRBD1 (6 bases). Germline CDR1 is LNHDA and CDR2 is SQIVND (reference sequence). The CDR3 length is 14 residues. The V and J ends lost 7 bases and 6 bases respectively, with 16 bases between them.

This clonotype was seen repeatedly, ten times or more. The gene calls are TRBV7-2 and TRBJ2-1; TRBD2 aligns across 9 bases. This CDR3 is 18 amino acids long. Losses at the gene ends were 3 bases for V and 4 bases for J; bases not matched to a gene: 13. Per germline, CDR1 SGHTA and CDR2 FQGNSA. In DNA, the CDR3 is TGTGCCAGCAGCTTCTCCCCTATTAGCGGGGGAATTTACAATGAGCAGTTCTTC. This encodes CASSFSPISGGIYNEQFF.

On this clonotype itself: The junction differs from germline at one of its ends, possibly a read error. V is TRBV6-1 and J is TRBJ2-5, with 8 bases matching TRBD2. Per germline, CDR1 MNHNS and CDR2 SASEGT. This CDR3 region has 15 residues. CDR3 sequence reads: CASSEAPLAGPVPGF. The CDR3 nucleotides read TGTGCCAGCAGTGAAGCGCCCCTAGCGGGCCCAGTACCTGGCTTC.

On this clonotype: The junction departs from the called germline gene at one end, perhaps through a read error. The chain couples TRBV5-1 to TRBJ1-1; the D is unclear. Germline V lookup: CDR1 SGHRS, CDR2 YFSETQ. The CDR3 covers 14 residues. The CDR3, as DNA: TGTGCCAGCAGCGTGGACGGTCTGAACACTGAAGCTTTCTTT. As protein: CASSVDGLNTEAFF.

This chain uses TRBV11-2 with TRBJ2-2; D gene unclear. Germline V gene lookup returns CDR1 SGHAT and CDR2 FQNNGV. The V end lost 3 bases, the J end lost 6 bases, and 5 bases lay between the germline ends. The CDR3 is 12 residues long. The CDR3 DNA reads TGTGCCAGCAGCTTCCCGGCCGGGGAGCTGTTTTTT. Protein sequence: CASSFPAGELFF.

CDR3 sequence reads: CASSSNLMQTQYF. CDR3 DNA sequence: TGTGCCAGCAGCTCAAATCTAATGCAGACCCAGTACTTC. The V call is TRBV7-2, the J call TRBJ2-5; no firm D call. V gave up 4 bases and J gave up 6 bases, with 12 bases separating them. This CDR3 is built from 13 residues. CDR1 is SGHTA and CDR2 is FQGNSA in the germline V gene.

This sequence joins TRBV19 and TRBJ1-2; unclear D gene. V was pared by 5 bases and J by 8 bases, with 15 bases between. Germline CDR1 and CDR2: LNHDA and SQIVND (reference sequence). The CDR3 sequence is 13 residues long. The CDR3 bases are TGTGCCAGTAGTGGTCGGACGGATCGGGGCTACACCTTC. This translates into CASSGRTDRGYTF.

The J gene is TRBJ1-6, the V gene TRBV18, with 9 bases that match TRBD1. V lost 6 bases to trimming and J lost 10 bases; unmatched junction nucleotides: 13. Germline V gene data show CDR1 as KGHSH and CDR2 as LQKENI. CDR3 size: 16 residues. This chain's CDR3 is CASSLGQGRGSSPLHF. As DNA, the CDR3 is TGTGCCAGCTCTCTCGGACAGGGGCGAGGGTCGTCACCCCTCCACTTT.

This rearrangement joins TRBV7-2 to TRBJ2-1; 11 positions agree with TRBD2. Germline V gene sequence: CDR1 SGHTA, CDR2 FQGNSA. With 6 bases clipped from V and 4 bases from J, the junction kept 5 bases outside the gene matches. The CDR3 loop spans 15 amino acids. CDR3 DNA: TGTGCCAGCAGGGAGGGGACTAGCGGTTACAATGAGCAGTTCTTC. Translated, it gives CASREGTSGYNEQFF.

This clonotype was detected many times. The J gene is TRBJ2-3, the V gene TRBV7-2; D is uncertain. This CDR3 has 14 amino acids. The germline V gene encodes CDR1 SGHTA and CDR2 FQGNSA. Trimming removed 1 base from V and 0 bases from J, with 5 bases in between. CDR3 bases: TGTGCCAGCAGCTTAGTGGTTAGCACAGATACGCAGTATTTT. Protein: CASSLVVSTDTQYF.

The J gene is TRBJ2-5, the V gene TRBV27; 9 bases agree with TRBD2. This CDR3 region has 15 residues. The germline V gene has CDR1 MNHEY and CDR2 SMNVEV (reference sequence). Trimming cost V 5 bases and J 5 bases; bases outside gene matches: 9. The CDR3 here is CASSRSGGGWETQYF. CDR3 nucleotide sequence: TGTGCCAGCAGTCGTAGCGGGGGAGGATGGGAGACCCAGTACTTC.

This clonotype was detected only once. The genes are TRBV28 and TRBJ2-5; no clear D gene. V shed 6 bases and J shed 5 bases, with 16 bases lying between them. The CDR3 is 14 residues long. Germline CDR1 and CDR2: MDHEN and SYDVKM. CDR3 DNA sequence: TGTGCCAGCAGCCTGCCTTTGATCGGGGAGACCCAGTACTTC. Residues: CASSLPLIGETQYF.

The chain carries TRBV2 and TRBJ1-1; D remains unclear. This CDR3 comprises 14 residues. Germline CDR1 SNHLY, CDR2 FYNNEI. V gave up 4 bases and J gave up 0 bases, with 9 bases separating them. CDR3 DNA sequence: TGTGCCAGCAGTGGGGGTCTACTGAACACTGAAGCTTTCTTT. Protein product: CASSGGLLNTEAFF.

This clonotype occurred a few times. This sequence joins TRBV7-9 and TRBJ2-1; no clear D gene. The germline V and J ends were trimmed by 0 bases and 0 bases, with 12 bases remaining between them. Per germline, CDR1 SEHNR and CDR2 FQNEAQ (reference sequence). CDR3 length equals 17 residues. Here the CDR3 reads CASSLALGWVSYNEQFF. CDR3 DNA: TGTGCCAGCAGCTTAGCGCTGGGGTGGGTCTCCTACAATGAGCAGTTCTTC. Full variable domain (missing parts from reference TRBV7-9 and TRBJ2-1): DTGVSQNPRHKITKRGQNVTFRCDPISEHNRLYWYRQTLGQGPEFLTYFQNEAQLEKSRLLSDRFSAERPKGSFSTLEIQRTEQGDSAMYLCASSLALGWVSYNEQFFGPGTRLTVL.